Presented here are 10 T cell receptor beta chains from one specimen sequenced in a study of blood T cells in healthy people across ages. Using a J-beta primer mix together with a sample-barcoded 5' primer, a second PCR was run for about 7 to 12 cycles. One entry per CDR3 protein, called by TCRdb with MiXCR from the 5' RACE reads. Of 980,000 or so distinct CDR3 sequences in the sample, 40% to 60% were seen once. The source material was blood. These TCRs come from a man aged 25-40 years in good health.

This clonotype has more than one count but fewer than ten. The chain combines TRBV4-1 with TRBJ1-1; D is uncertain. Germline V gene sequence: CDR1 MGHRA, CDR2 YSYEKL. The CDR3 has 15 residues. The V end lost 3 bases, the J end lost 3 bases, and 14 bases lay between the germline ends. The CDR3 protein is CASSQAGMGYTEAFF. The CDR3 region has the DNA TGCGCCAGCAGCCAGGCTGGGATGGGTTACACTGAAGCTTTCTTT.

The chain recombines TRBV12-3 or TRBV12-4 with TRBJ2-7, with 9 bases matching TRBD1. The CDR3 spans 21 residues. V lost 6 bases to trimming and J lost 0 bases; unmatched junction nucleotides: 24. The CDR3 loop reads CASSRRVTGGASRRSSYEQYF. The CDR3 DNA is TGTGCCAGCAGCCGCCGAGTAACAGGGGGCGCCAGCCGGAGAAGCTCCTACGAGCAGTACTTC.

This sequence joins TRBV7-9 and TRBJ1-4; D gene uncertain. The germline V gene has CDR1 SEHNR and CDR2 FQNEAQ (reference sequence). The CDR3 sequence is 14 residues long. V lost 5 bases, J lost 12 bases, and 19 bases lay in between. The CDR3 loop is CASSVGSGTRELFF. DNA of the CDR3: TGTGCCAGCAGCGTAGGGTCGGGCACTCGGGAACTGTTTTTT. Full variable domain (missing parts from reference TRBV7-9 and TRBJ1-4): DTGVSQNPRHKITKRGQNVTFRCDPISEHNRLYWYRQTLGQGPEFLTYFQNEAQLEKSRLLSDRFSAERPKGSFSTLEIQRTEQGDSAMYLCASSVGSGTRELFFGSGTQLSVL.

This clonotype was detected a few times. The rearrangement joins TRBV5-1 to TRBJ2-1, with 10 bases lining up with TRBD1. The germline CDR1 and CDR2 sequences are SGHRS and YFSETQ. The CDR3 loop spans 15 amino acids. V trimming: 6 bases; J trimming: 7 bases; junction bases outside the gene matches: 10. The CDR3 protein is CASTRPGTGVNEQFF. In DNA form, the CDR3 reads TGCGCCAGCACCCGACCCGGGACAGGGGTTAATGAGCAGTTCTTC.

V usage is TRBV4-3 and J usage is TRBJ2-7, with TRBD2 identical over 13 bases. With 4 bases clipped from V and 3 bases from J, the junction kept 21 bases outside the gene matches. Germline V CDR1 and CDR2: LGHNA, YSLEER. This CDR3 is built from 21 residues. The CDR3 coding sequence is TGCGCCAGCAGCCCAAAATTTTGGACTAGCGGGAGCACGATCGCCGACTACGAGCAGTACTTC. This codes for CASSPKFWTSGSTIADYEQYF.

This chain connects TRBV20-1 to TRBJ2-1; 9 nucleotides line up with TRBD1. CDR1 is DFQATT and CDR2 is SNEGSKA in the germline V gene (reference sequence). V shed 6 bases, J shed 3 bases, and the junction held 6 bases outside the gene matches. The CDR3 extends over 14 amino acids. Here the CDR3 reads CSATTGGNYNEQFF. CDR3 in DNA: TGCAGTGCCACCACAGGGGGCAACTACAATGAGCAGTTCTTC.

The gene calls are TRBV4-1 and TRBJ2-1, with 8 bases that match TRBD1. Germline V gives CDR1 MGHRA, CDR2 YSYEKL. V was pared by 4 bases and J by 0 bases, with 5 bases of the junction left unmatched. There are 16 residues in the CDR3. CDR3 protein: CASSRYTGGSYNEQFF. CDR3 in DNA: TGCGCCAGCAGCCGGTACACAGGGGGCTCCTACAATGAGCAGTTCTTC.

The rearrangement joins TRBV7-2 to TRBJ2-7; no definite D call. The CDR3 is made up of 13 amino acids. Trimming pared 5 bases from V and 4 bases from J, leaving 12 bases between. Germline assignment: CDR1 SGHTA and CDR2 FQGNSA. The CDR3 region is CASSPPSEYEQYF. CDR3 DNA: TGTGCCAGCAGCCCCCCCTCGGAGTACGAGCAGTACTTC.

V gene TRBV28 combines with J gene TRBJ1-2; TRBD1 might be the D (6 bases). Germline V gives CDR1 MDHEN, CDR2 SYDVKM. The V gene lost 3 bases and the J gene lost 1 base, with 12 bases spanning the gap. This CDR3 is built from 15 residues. This CDR3 reads CASSFYGDINYGYTF. DNA for the CDR3: TGTGCCAGCAGTTTCTATGGGGACATTAACTATGGCTACACCTTC.

The chain carries TRBV9 and TRBJ2-1; no firm D call. The tail of the sequence fits TRBJ2-7 better, so the J call may be wrong. The CDR3 runs 15 residues. From germline, CDR1 is SGDLS and CDR2 YYNGEE. CDR3 in amino acids: CASSVAPSSYNEQYF. The CDR3 nucleotides read TGTGCCAGCAGCGTAGCGCCGAGCTCCTACAATGAGCAGTACTTC.